This T cell receptor (beta chain) was documented in a study of a mutant IDH1 vaccine in newly diagnosed glioma. Germline CDR1 reads SGHDT; CDR2 reads YYEEEE. CDR3 length: 16 residues. V lost 0 bases to trimming and J lost 1 base; unmatched junction nucleotides: 6. The method was immunoSEQ multiplex PCR; TCRdb's version includes in-frame clones alone and lacks a portion of them. The profile shows some 68,000 clones, 60% to 85% of them singletons. Specified time point: baseline, week 1 (first vaccination visit). Treatment defined: pre-vaccination baseline after standard-of-care therapy. The TCR comes from a man in his fifties with glioma. The specimen comprised PBMCs, sampled from a glioma patient treated with radiotherapy, temozolomide or both. The genes are TRBV5-6 and TRBJ1-2, with TRBD1 matching over 7 bases. The CDR3 region has the DNA TGTGCCAGCAGCTTGGTGACAGGGATATATAACTATGGCTACACCTTC. Translated: CASSLVTGIYNYGYTF.